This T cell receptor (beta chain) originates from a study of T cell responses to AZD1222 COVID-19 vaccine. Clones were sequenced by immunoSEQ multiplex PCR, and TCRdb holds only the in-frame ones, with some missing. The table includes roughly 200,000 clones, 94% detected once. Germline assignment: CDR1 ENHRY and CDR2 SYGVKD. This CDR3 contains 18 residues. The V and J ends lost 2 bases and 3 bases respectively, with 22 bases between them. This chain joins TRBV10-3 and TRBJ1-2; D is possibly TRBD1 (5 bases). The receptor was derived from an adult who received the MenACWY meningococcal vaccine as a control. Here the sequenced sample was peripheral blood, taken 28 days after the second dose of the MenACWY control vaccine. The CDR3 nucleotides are TGTGCCATCAGTGAGCTCTCGATCTCTACGACAGCTCACTATGGCTACACCTTC. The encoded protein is CAISELSISTTAHYGYTF.